The sequence of this T cell receptor (beta chain) was determined in a study of graft-versus-host responses after intestinal transplantation (dated by TCRdb to the early 2020s). At the level of the whole study: Recipients received multivisceral, liver-intestinal, or isolated intestinal transplants. Anti-thymocyte globulin induction was given to all recipients, followed by maintenance tacrolimus and steroids for approximately 3 years. Graft-versus-host and host-versus-graft alloreactive T cell clones were tracked in the graft, circulation and bone marrow after intestinal transplantation using bulk TCR-beta CDR3 sequencing. Alloreactive clones were identified by sequencing pre-transplant mixed lymphocyte reaction products and comparing them with unstimulated pre-transplant donor and recipient T cells. The cohort enrolled under 30 intestinal transplant recipients, one of whom was a retransplant, and a few patients without pretransplant specimens were excluded. Donor T cell macrochimerism was defined as a peak of at least 4% donor T cells among recipient peripheral blood mononuclear cells. Instead of going to the commercial service, samples from a few later patients were sequenced in-house on an Illumina MiSeq and processed with MiXCR. Broad study findings and their caveats: Patients with donor T cell macrochimerism had high GvH to HvG T cell clonal ratios in their allografts. Early after transplant, peak levels of circulating GvH clones were associated with declines in HvG clones. Conclusions were limited by the relatively low number and heterogeneity of intestinal transplant patients. GvH clones were found in recipient bone marrow, and some of the GvH clones appeared earlier in ileal mucosa or blood, which is consistent with an intestinal mucosal origin.

In the first month after transplant, blood samples were collected up to 4 times, and after that at least monthly when available. A note on this clone: Its recognized antigen is unknown. Base qualities are not recorded, but no much larger clone differs from it by a single base.

Receptor libraries were prepared by the immunoSEQ multiplex PCR assay. For most patients, genomic DNA was subjected to high-throughput TCR-beta CDR3 sequencing by Adaptive Biotechnologies. Processing in the source paper ran as follows. Adaptive's ImmunoSEQ software supplied the TCR sequencing data for more than 15 patients, while MiXCR and VDJtools were used to process a few other patients. CDR3 nucleotide sequences shared between donor and recipient were removed because the origin of such sequences could not be assigned. At least 2-fold expansion over unstimulated cells and a minimum CFSE-low frequency of 0.002% (template counts) or 0.001% (read counts) were required for clones to be classified as alloreactive. Clones detected in sequenced pre-transplant spleen, lymph node, or MLR CFSE-low populations of the donor or recipient were defined as mappable. The cumulative frequency of alloreactive clones was calculated as a percentage of all sequences, weighted by copy number. The source is immuneACCESS, and TCRdb retained only in-frame sequences with V and J called. Part of the clones is not carried over; for the studies checked, unresolved V genes explain less than half of this, and the remainder is unexplained. V, J and clone size are those of that table, while D and trimming were read from the DNA. The sample records just under 55,000 clones, about 90% of which are singletons. The ten largest account for about 6% of the sample.

Sequenced here: PBMCs, sampled 650 to 670 days after intestinal transplant. This TCR was recovered from a human patient who received an intestinal transplant, so some T cells may come from the graft donor.

The base sequence is TGTGCCAGCAGTGAGCGGGGGGGCTCCTACGAGCAGTACTTC. This encodes CASSERGGSYEQYF. Recombination linked TRBV6-1 to TRBJ2-7; TRBD2 agrees with 9 junctional bases. As encoded in the germline V gene, CDR1 is MNHNS while CDR2 is SASEGT. Ends trimmed: V by 3 bases, J by 0 bases; bases unmatched to a gene: 0. The CDR3, cysteine through phenylalanine, is 14 amino acids long. Left in the record is the CDR3 DNA by itself, 42 bases read in frame from the first base.